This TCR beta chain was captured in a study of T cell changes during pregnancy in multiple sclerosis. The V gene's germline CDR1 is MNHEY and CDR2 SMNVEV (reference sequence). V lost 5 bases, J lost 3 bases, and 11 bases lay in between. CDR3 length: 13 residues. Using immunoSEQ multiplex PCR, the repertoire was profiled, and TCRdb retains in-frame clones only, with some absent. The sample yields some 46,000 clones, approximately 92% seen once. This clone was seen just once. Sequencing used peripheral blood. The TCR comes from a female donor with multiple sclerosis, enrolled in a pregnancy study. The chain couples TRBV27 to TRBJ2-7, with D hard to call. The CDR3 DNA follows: TGTGCCAGCAGTCCTCGGAACCGCTACGAGCAGTACTTC. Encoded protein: CASSPRNRYEQYF.